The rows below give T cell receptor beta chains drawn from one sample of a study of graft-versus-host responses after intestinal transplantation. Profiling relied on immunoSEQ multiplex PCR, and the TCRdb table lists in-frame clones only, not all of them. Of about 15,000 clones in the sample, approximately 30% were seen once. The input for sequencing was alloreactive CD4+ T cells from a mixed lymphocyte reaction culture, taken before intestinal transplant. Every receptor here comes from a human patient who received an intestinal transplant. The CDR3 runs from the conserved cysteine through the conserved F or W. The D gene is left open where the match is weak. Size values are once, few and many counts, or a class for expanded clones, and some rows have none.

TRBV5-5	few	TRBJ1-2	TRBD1	TGTGCCAGCAGCTTTCCGGACAGGGGGCACTATGGCTACACCTTC	CASSFPDRGHYGYTF
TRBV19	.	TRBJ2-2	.	TGTGCCAGTGATTCCCTGTTCGGGGAGCTGTTTTTT	CASDSLFGELFF
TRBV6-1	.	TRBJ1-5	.	TGTGCCAGCGGCTGGGGGCCCCAGCATTTT	CASGWGPQHF
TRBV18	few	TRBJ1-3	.	TGTGCCAGCTCACCGGTGGACAGAGGAAACACCATATATTTT	CASSPVDRGNTIYF
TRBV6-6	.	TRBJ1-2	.	TGTGCCAGCTCTCTTCGGGGTCTCAACTATGGCTACACCTTC	CASSLRGLNYGYTF
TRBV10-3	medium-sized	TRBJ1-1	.	TGTGCCATCAGTACACTACCTGAGGCTGAAGCTTTCTTT	CAISTLPEAEAFF
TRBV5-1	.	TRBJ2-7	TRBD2	TGCGCCAGCAGCTTGGAGCGGGGGGAGCCCTACGAGCAGTACTTC	CASSLERGEPYEQYF
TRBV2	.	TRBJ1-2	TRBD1	TGTGCCAGCAGTGGGACAGGGTGGTATGGCTACACCTTC	CASSGTGWYGYTF
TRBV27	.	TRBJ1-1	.	TGTGCCAGCAGTTCCATGGGGGGTGTGCCGTACACTGAAGCTTTCTTT	CASSSMGGVPYTEAFF
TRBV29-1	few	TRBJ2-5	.	TGCAGCGTTGAGCTTTTAGAGACCCAGTACTTC	CSVELLETQYF
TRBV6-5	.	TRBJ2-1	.	TGTGCCAGCAGTTACCCTACGACCTACTACAATGAGCAGTTCTTC	CASSYPTTYYNEQFF
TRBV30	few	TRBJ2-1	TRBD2	TGTGCCGGAACCAGCGGGAGTTCCTACAATGAGCAGTTCTTC	CAGTSGSSYNEQFF
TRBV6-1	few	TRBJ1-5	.	TGTGCCAGCAGTTTCGACACGGAGGGCGGTCAGCCCCAGCATTTT	CASSFDTEGGQPQHF
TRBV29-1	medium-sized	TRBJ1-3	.	TGCAGCGTAACCTCTGGTGGAAACACCATATATTTT	CSVTSGGNTIYF
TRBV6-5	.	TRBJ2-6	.	TGTGCCAGCAGTAGCCCCCCAGATGGGGCCAACGTCCTGACTTTC	CASSSPPDGANVLTF
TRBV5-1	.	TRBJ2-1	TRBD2	TGCGCCAGCAGCCGACTAGCGGGAGGGCCCGGGGAGCAGTTCTTC	CASSRLAGGPGEQFF
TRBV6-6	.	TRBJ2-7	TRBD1	TGTGCCAGCAGCCGGACAGGGAAGTTAGTGGGCGAGCAGTACTTC	CASSRTGKLVGEQYF
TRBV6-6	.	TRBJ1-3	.	TGTGCCAGCAGTTACTCCGGCTACTCTGGAAACACCATATATTTT	CASSYSGYSGNTIYF
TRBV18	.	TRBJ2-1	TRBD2	TGTGCCAGCTCACCACTGACTAGCTGGGGTTCCTACAATGAGCAGTTCTTC	CASSPLTSWGSYNEQFF
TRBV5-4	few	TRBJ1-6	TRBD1	TGTGCCAGCAGCCCGGGACAGGGAGGGATGATTTCACCCCTCCACTTT	CASSPGQGGMISPLHF
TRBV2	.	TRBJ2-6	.	TGTGCCAGCAGTCCTCAGTCGGGAGGGGCCAACGTCCTGACTTTC	CASSPQSGGANVLTF
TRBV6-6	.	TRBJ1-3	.	TGTGCCAGCAGTTACGGAAACACCATATATTTT	CASSYGNTIYF
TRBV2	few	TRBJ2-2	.	TGTGCCAGTAATTGGGACTTTTACACCGGGGAGCTGTTTTTT	CASNWDFYTGELFF
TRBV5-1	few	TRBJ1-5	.	TGCGCCAGCAGCCCATGGGGATATAGCAATCAGCCCCAGCATTTT	CASSPWGYSNQPQHF
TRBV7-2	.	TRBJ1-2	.	TGTGCCAGCAGCTCAAGGGGGGGATCCTCAGGGTATGGCTACACCTTC	CASSSRGGSSGYGYTF
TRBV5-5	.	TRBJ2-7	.	TGTGCCAGCAGCCGGGACGGAACGACCTACGAGCAGTACTTC	CASSRDGTTYEQYF
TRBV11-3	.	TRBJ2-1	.	TGTGCCAGCAGCTCGGGAGTCCTCTCCTACAATGAGCAGTTCTTC	CASSSGVLSYNEQFF
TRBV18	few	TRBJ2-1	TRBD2	TGTGCCAGCTCACGACTAGCGGGAGACAATGAGCAGTTCTTC	CASSRLAGDNEQFF
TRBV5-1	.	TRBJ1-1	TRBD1	TGCGCCAGCAGAGCCCTAACAGGGGGAAACACTGAAGCTTTCTTT	CASRALTGGNTEAFF
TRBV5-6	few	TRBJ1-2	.	TGTGCCAGCAGCGGGAGGGGAGACTATGGCTACACCTTC	CASSGRGDYGYTF
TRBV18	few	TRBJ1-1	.	TGTGCCAGCTCGCCTAGGGGGGAGAACACTGAAGCTTTCTTT	CASSPRGENTEAFF
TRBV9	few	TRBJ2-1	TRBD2	TGTGCCAGCAGCGTAGGGGGGCTAGCGGGGCTCAATGAGCAGTTCTTC	CASSVGGLAGLNEQFF
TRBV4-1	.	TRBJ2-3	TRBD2	TGCGCCAGCAGCCAAATGCTAGCGGGAGTGAGTACAGATACGCAGTATTTT	CASSQMLAGVSTDTQYF
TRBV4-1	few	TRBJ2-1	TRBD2	TGCGCCAGCAGCCGAGAACTAGCGGGCGGCCAGAGCTCCTACAATGAGCAGTTCTTC	CASSRELAGGQSSYNEQFF
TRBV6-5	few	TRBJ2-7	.	TGTGCCAGCAGTTACGGAATACAGCAGTACTTC	CASSYGIQQYF
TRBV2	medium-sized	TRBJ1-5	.	TGTGCCAGCAGCGGTGGAGGAAGCACGTATAGCAATCAGCCCCAGCATTTT	CASSGGGSTYSNQPQHF
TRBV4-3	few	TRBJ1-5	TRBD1	TGCGCCAGCAGGGCGACAGGGGGCAATCAGCCCCAGCATTTT	CASRATGGNQPQHF
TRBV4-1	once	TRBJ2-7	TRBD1	TGCGCCAGCAGCCAAGTCGGGACAGGGAACTACGAGCAGTACTTC	CASSQVGTGNYEQYF
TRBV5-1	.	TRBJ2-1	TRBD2	TGCGCCAGCAGGGGACTAGCGGGAGTCAGTGAGCAGTTCTTC	CASRGLAGVSEQFF
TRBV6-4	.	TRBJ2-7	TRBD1	TGTGCCAGCAGTGACTCAGGGCGGGACAGGAAAATTAAGCCTCTACGGGAGCAGTACTTC	CASSDSGRDRKIKPLREQYF
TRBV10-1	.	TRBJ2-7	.	TGCGCCAGCAGTGAGTCTGGTCGGAGCGAGCAGTACTTC	CASSESGRSEQYF
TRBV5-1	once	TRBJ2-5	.	TGCGCCAGCAGCTTGCCTATGCGGGGCGGGGAGACCCAGTACTTC	CASSLPMRGGETQYF
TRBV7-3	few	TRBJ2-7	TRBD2	TGTGCCAGCAGCTCCAAACCCCCGGCGGGCGGGAGGGGCCTGGACGAGCAGTACTTC	CASSSKPPAGGRGLDEQYF
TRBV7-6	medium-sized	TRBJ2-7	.	TGTGCCAGCAGCTTAGAGGGCACCTACGAGCAGTACTTC	CASSLEGTYEQYF
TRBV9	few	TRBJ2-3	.	TGTGCCAGCAGCGCCCTCAGGGGCACAGATACGCAGTATTTT	CASSALRGTDTQYF
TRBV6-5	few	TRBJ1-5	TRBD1	TGTGCCAGCAGGCGACAGGGGGGGGATCAGCCCCAGCATTTT	CASRRQGGDQPQHF
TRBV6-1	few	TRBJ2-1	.	TGTGCCAGCACCAGTTCGGCGGAAATGGGATTCTTC	CASTSSAEMGFF
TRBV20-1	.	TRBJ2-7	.	TGCAGTGTAGAAGGATCCTACGAGCAGTACTTC	CSVEGSYEQYF
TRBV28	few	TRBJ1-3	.	TGTGCCAGCAGTTTATGGGACACCATATATTTT	CASSLWDTIYF
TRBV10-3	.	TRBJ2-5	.	TGTGCCATCAGTGCGGCGGGGTGGGAGACCCAGTACTTC	CAISAAGWETQYF
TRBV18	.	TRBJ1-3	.	TGTGCCAGCTCACCACAGCAGGGAAACACCATATATTTT	CASSPQQGNTIYF